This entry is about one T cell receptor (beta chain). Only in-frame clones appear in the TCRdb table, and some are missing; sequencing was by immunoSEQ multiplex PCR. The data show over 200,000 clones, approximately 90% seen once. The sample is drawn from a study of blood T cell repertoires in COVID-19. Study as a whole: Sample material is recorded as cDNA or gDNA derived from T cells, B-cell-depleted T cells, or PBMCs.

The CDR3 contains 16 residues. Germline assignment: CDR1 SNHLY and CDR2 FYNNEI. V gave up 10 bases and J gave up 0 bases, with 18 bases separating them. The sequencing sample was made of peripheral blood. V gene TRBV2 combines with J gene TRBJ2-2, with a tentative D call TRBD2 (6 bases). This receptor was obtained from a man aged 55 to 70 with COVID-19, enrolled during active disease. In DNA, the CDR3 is TGTGCCACCGACGCGCGGGGAGGAGCGAACACCGGGGAGCTGTTTTTT. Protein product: CATDARGGANTGELFF.